This T cell receptor (beta chain) was documented in a study of T cell responses to AZD1222 COVID-19 vaccine. CDR1 is SGHNT, CDR2 YYREEE, per germline (reference sequence). There are 12 residues in the CDR3. V lost 2 bases, J lost 6 bases, and 9 bases lay in between. Measured with immunoSEQ multiplex PCR; TCRdb has only the in-frame clones, and not every one. The profile covers 100,000 to 120,000 clones, with about 88% appearing a single time and 35% to 55% taken by the ten largest. The sequencing used peripheral blood, collected 28 days after the second AZD1222 dose. The J gene is TRBJ2-7, the V gene TRBV5-4; D is unresolved. The TCR sequence derives from an adult who received the AZD1222 COVID-19 vaccine. The CDR3 protein is CASSFSASEQYF. DNA of the CDR3: TGTGCCAGCAGCTTTTCTGCAAGCGAGCAGTACTTC.